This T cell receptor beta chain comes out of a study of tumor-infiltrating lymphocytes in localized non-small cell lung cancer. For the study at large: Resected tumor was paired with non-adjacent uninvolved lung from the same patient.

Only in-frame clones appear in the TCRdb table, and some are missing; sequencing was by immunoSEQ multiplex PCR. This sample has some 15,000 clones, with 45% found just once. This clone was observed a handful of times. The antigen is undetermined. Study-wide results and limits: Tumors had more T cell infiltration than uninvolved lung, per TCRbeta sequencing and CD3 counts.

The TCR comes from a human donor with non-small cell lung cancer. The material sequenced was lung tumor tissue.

The CDR3 spells CASSSVSNTEAFF. In DNA, the CDR3 is TGTGCCAGCAGCTCAGTATCGAACACTGAAGCTTTCTTT. The rearrangement links TRBV7-3 to TRBJ1-1; D is unresolved. Germline-derived CDR1 and CDR2 are SGHTA and FQGTGA. Trimming left V 4 bases short and J 1 base short, with 7 bases between. This CDR3 contains 13 residues.